This is a list of T cell receptor beta chains from one sample in a study of T-cell memory formation after mild COVID-19. One entry per CDR3 protein results from TCRdb running MiXCR on the 5' RACE reads. This table has fewer than 200,000 distinct CDR3 sequences, around a sixth appearing once. The sample comprised PBMCs or a T cell subset sorted from them (not recorded which). The receptors shown here come from a man between 18 and 35 years old who had mild COVID-19 (a few samples of this study predate the infection). Cell type and time point are not known. Each CDR3 is given with its conserved first and last residue. A D gene is named only where the DNA matches it firmly. The size field is filled for only some rows; it gives once, few, many or a size class.

v_call	d_call	j_call	clone_size	cdr3_aa	cdr3_nt
TRBV5-1	NA	TRBJ2-3	few	CASSLAAEADTQYF	TGCGCCAGCAGCTTGGCTGCGGAGGCAGATACGCAGTATTTT
TRBV7-7	NA	TRBJ2-3	many	CASSLAGASTDTQYF	TGTGCCAGCAGCTTAGCGGGGGCCAGCACAGATACGCAGTATTTT
TRBV20-1	NA	TRBJ1-3	NA	CSAPKRGNTIYF	TGCAGTGCTCCCAAAAGGGGAAACACCATATATTTT
TRBV5-1	TRBD1	TRBJ2-3	many	CASSQGVGSGDTQYF	TGCGCCAGCAGCCAGGGGGTAGGGAGCGGCGATACGCAGTATTTT
TRBV5-1	NA	TRBJ1-1	few	CATASMSRNTEAFF	TGCGCGACCGCCTCTATGTCAAGGAACACTGAAGCTTTCTTT
TRBV5-1	NA	TRBJ2-3	many	CASSLGQTTDTQYF	TGCGCCAGCAGCTTGGGTCAGACCACAGATACGCAGTATTTT
TRBV6-5	NA	TRBJ1-1	few	CASSRTRLVAEAFF	TGTGCCAGCAGTAGGACTCGCTTGGTAGCTGAAGCTTTCTTT
TRBV28	NA	TRBJ2-2	NA	CASSLLDRSTGELFF	TGTGCCAGCAGTTTATTGGATCGGAGCACCGGGGAGCTGTTTTTT
TRBV7-3	NA	TRBJ2-5	NA	CASSLGPGVGETQYF	TGTGCCAGCAGCCTAGGCCCGGGCGTTGGAGAGACCCAGTACTTC
TRBV7-8	TRBD2	TRBJ2-2	NA	CASSQGTSSNTGELFF	TGTGCCAGCAGCCAAGGGACTAGTTCGAACACCGGGGAGCTGTTTTTT
TRBV7-2	NA	TRBJ2-5	NA	CASSYIVPTQYF	TGTGCCAGCAGTTACATCGTGCCCACCCAGTACTTC
TRBV18	TRBD1	TRBJ2-7	few	CASSLDRASVREQYF	TGTGCCAGCTCTCTCGACAGGGCTTCCGTACGCGAGCAGTACTTC
TRBV10-3	NA	TRBJ2-5	few	CAISESQPEGEETQYF	TGTGCCATCAGTGAGTCCCAACCAGAGGGGGAAGAGACCCAGTACTTC
TRBV12-3/TRBV12-4	TRBD2	TRBJ2-3	NA	CASSKLAGTDTQYF	TGTGCCAGCAGTAAACTAGCGGGGACAGATACGCAGTATTTT
TRBV7-2	TRBD2	TRBJ2-4	few	CASSPEGTSGTKNIQYF	TGTGCCAGCAGCCCAGAAGGGACTAGCGGAACCAAAAACATTCAGTACTTC
TRBV20-1	NA	TRBJ2-3	NA	CSARERITDTQYF	TGCAGTGCTAGGGAACGTATTACAGATACGCAGTATTTT
TRBV5-1	NA	TRBJ2-1	NA	CASSWADVGNEQFF	TGCGCCAGCAGCTGGGCGGACGTTGGAAATGAGCAGTTCTTC
TRBV4-2	NA	TRBJ2-1	many	CASRLDTYNEQFF	TGTGCCAGCAGACTCGATACATACAATGAGCAGTTCTTC
TRBV2	NA	TRBJ2-6	NA	CASSSSVGANVLTF	TGTGCCAGCAGCAGCTCTGTTGGGGCCAACGTCCTGACTTTC
TRBV7-8	TRBD2	TRBJ2-7	NA	CASSPAGTSGGPSSYEQYF	TGTGCCAGCAGCCCCGCCGGGACTAGCGGGGGCCCGAGCTCCTACGAGCAGTACTTC
TRBV7-9	NA	TRBJ2-5	few	CASSPYGGLETQYF	TGTGCCAGCAGCCCCTACGGGGGGCTGGAGACCCAGTACTTC
TRBV7-2	NA	TRBJ1-1	many	CASSSGANTEAFF	TGTGCCAGCAGCTCGGGGGCGAACACTGAAGCTTTCTTT
TRBV6-2/TRBV6-3	NA	TRBJ2-5	NA	CASSSGLNQETQYF	TGTGCCAGCAGTTCCGGACTCAACCAAGAGACCCAGTACTTC
TRBV5-1	NA	TRBJ2-7	few	CASGVWRGPSYEQYF	TGCGCCAGCGGGGTCTGGCGGGGGCCCTCCTACGAGCAGTACTTC
TRBV5-4	NA	TRBJ2-6	once	CASSLSEAAYLTF	TGTGCCAGCAGCTTGTCGGAGGCAGCCTATTTGACTTTC
TRBV4-2	NA	TRBJ1-6	NA	CASSQGGRGGLYNSPLHF	TGTGCCAGCAGCCAAGGTGGTAGGGGGGGACTTTATAATTCACCCCTCCACTTT
TRBV27	NA	TRBJ2-5	NA	CASSVEGGETQYF	TGTGCCAGCAGCGTGGAGGGGGGGGAGACCCAGTACTTC